The 31 T cell receptor beta chains in this list originate from one sample, sequenced in a study of Tregs in tolerant kidney transplant recipients. Produced via immunoSEQ multiplex PCR; TCRdb's table is partial and in-frame only. This sample carries some 70,000 clones, 85% to 90% of them seen once, and the ten largest clones take approximately 0.4%. The source was CD4+ T cells from blood, collected before the transplant. All receptors derive from a human donor who received a combined kidney and bone marrow transplant.

V and J are TRBV2 and TRBJ1-1; 7 bases align to TRBD1. The CDR3 consists of 17 residues. V lost 3 bases, J lost 4 bases, and 14 bases stayed unmatched. The germline gives CDR1 SNHLY, CDR2 FYNNEI. CDR3 residues: CASSETGRISSGTEAFF. CDR3 DNA sequence: TGTGCCAGCAGTGAGACAGGGAGAATTAGTAGTGGCACTGAAGCTTTCTTT.

This clone was counted a few times. The chain has TRBV11-2 and TRBJ2-7; 7 nucleotides align to TRBD2. The germline gives CDR1 SGHAT, CDR2 FQNNGV. Germline trimming cut 1 base from V and 0 bases from J; bases unmatched to any gene: 0. The CDR3 consists of 14 residues. CDR3 residues: CASSLAGGSYEQYF. DNA for the CDR3: TGTGCCAGCAGCTTAGCGGGAGGCTCCTACGAGCAGTACTTC.

The rearrangement uses TRBV11-2 and TRBJ1-2; 10 nucleotides agree with TRBD1. CDR3 length: 13 amino acids. In germline, CDR1 is SGHAT, CDR2 FQNNGV. V lost 5 bases to trimming and J lost 6 bases; unmatched junction nucleotides: 3. The CDR3 here is CASSRDRGDGYTF. As DNA, the CDR3 is TGTGCCAGCAGCCGGGACAGGGGTGATGGCTACACCTTC.

This clone was counted once. This rearrangement joins TRBV27 to TRBJ2-3; maybe TRBD2 (6 bases). V was cut by 6 bases and J by 5 bases, with 15 bases left in between. This CDR3 has 14 amino acids. Germline V gene lookup returns CDR1 MNHEY and CDR2 SMNVEV (reference sequence). DNA of the CDR3: TGTGCCAGCAGCCTTACTAGCACACGAGATACGCAGTATTTT. Amino acids: CASSLTSTRDTQYF.

This chain links TRBV7-8 with TRBJ1-5, with TRBD1 matching over 11 bases. Unmatched junction bases numbered 9, after V lost 5 bases and J lost 0 bases. Germline loops: CDR1 SGHVS, CDR2 FQNEAQ. The CDR3 has 18 residues. CDR3 in DNA: TGTGCCAGCAGCCTTGGGACAGGGGGTGGTTATAGCAATCAGCCCCAGCATTTT. Translation: CASSLGTGGGYSNQPQHF.

The chain employs TRBV28 and TRBJ2-2; 8 bases fit TRBD2. From germline, CDR1 is MDHEN and CDR2 SYDVKM. V dropped 5 bases and J dropped 0; count of bases not matched to a gene: 14. The CDR3 has 19 residues. In DNA form, the CDR3 reads TGTGCCAGCAGTCCCACCCTAGCCGGGAGGGCCGCGAACACCGGGGAGCTGTTTTTT. Translating it yields CASSPTLAGRAANTGELFF.

The V and J genes are TRBV28 and TRBJ2-5; the match to TRBD2 covers 9 bases. CDR3 size: 16 residues. Trimming cost V 3 bases and J 0 bases; bases outside gene matches: 5. In germline, CDR1 is MDHEN, CDR2 SYDVKM. The CDR3 sequence is CASSFWGGGDQETQYF. The CDR3 DNA reads TGTGCCAGCAGTTTTTGGGGCGGGGGGGACCAAGAGACCCAGTACTTC.

The V gene is TRBV28, the J gene TRBJ2-4; 16 nucleotides match TRBD2. The CDR3 length is 19 residues. J lost 1 base, V lost 5 bases, and 8 bases had no gene match. Germline assignment: CDR1 MDHEN and CDR2 SYDVKM. The CDR3 bases are TGTGCCAGCAGTCTATCTTCGGGACTAGCGGGAGGGGCCAAAAACATTCAGTACTTC. Amino acid sequence: CASSLSSGLAGGAKNIQYF.

The CDR3 loop is CASSQLPGTLSTDTQYF. In DNA, the CDR3 is TGTGCCAGCTCGCAGCTCCCCGGGACTCTTAGCACAGATACGCAGTATTTT. This sequence joins TRBV18 and TRBJ2-3, with D perhaps matching TRBD2 (6 bases). V was trimmed by 6 bases and J by 0 bases, leaving 19 bases between them. Germline V gene lookup returns CDR1 KGHSH and CDR2 LQKENI. There are 17 residues in the CDR3.

This clone was seen only a few times. This chain connects TRBV7-9 to TRBJ1-2; D may be TRBD1 (5 bases). With 0 bases removed from V and 4 bases from J, the gap between germline ends came to 18 bases. The CDR3 extends over 17 amino acids. Germline V lookup: CDR1 SEHNR, CDR2 FQNEAQ (reference sequence). The CDR3: CASSLAAPGRIVYGYTF. The CDR3 nucleotides are TGTGCCAGCAGCTTAGCGGCCCCAGGGCGGATTGTCTATGGCTACACCTTC.

V is TRBV7-9 and J is TRBJ1-5; D remains ambiguous. The CDR3 contains 12 residues. Deletions cut 5 bases from V and 9 bases from J, with 11 bases between. Germline CDR1 is SEHNR and CDR2 is FQNEAQ (reference sequence). The CDR3 here is CASSPERGPQHF. CDR3 sequence (DNA): TGTGCCAGCAGCCCGGAGCGGGGGCCCCAGCATTTT.

The gene calls are TRBV5-1 and TRBJ2-5; D remains ambiguous. V was pared by 4 bases and J by 0 bases, with 7 bases between. CDR1 SGHRS and CDR2 YFSETQ come from the germline V gene. The CDR3 consists of 13 residues. CDR3 region: CASSADNQETQYF. The CDR3 nucleotides are TGCGCCAGCAGCGCTGACAACCAAGAGACCCAGTACTTC. The full variable domain, completed using reference TRBV5-1 and TRBJ2-5, is KAGVTQTPRYLIKTRGQQVTLSCSPISGHRSVSWYQQTPGQGLQFLFEYFSETQRNKGNFPGRFSGRQFSNSRSEMNVSTLELGDSALYLCASSADNQETQYFGPGTRLLVL.

In its sample, this clone was seen once. This chain links TRBV19 with TRBJ2-7; 8 bases fit TRBD1. Germline CDR1 is LNHDA and CDR2 is SQIVND (reference sequence). CDR3 length: 15 amino acids. V shed 4 bases and J 3 bases; nucleotides not matched to a gene: 8. The CDR3 spells CASSTAGTGFYEQYF. The CDR3 coding sequence is TGTGCCAGTAGTACGGCAGGGACAGGATTCTACGAGCAGTACTTC.

Notes on this clone: An end of the junction does not agree with germline; a read error may underlie this. The chain has TRBV7-7 and TRBJ2-5, with D possibly matching TRBD2 (6 bases). Germline-derived CDR1 and CDR2 are SSHAT and FNYEAQ (reference sequence). This CDR3 region has 16 residues. The CDR3 DNA reads as TGTGCTAGCAGCTTAGCGCTGGCAGGGACTGGGGAGACCCAGTACTTC. This encodes CASSLALAGTGETQYF.

The chain employs TRBV11-3 and TRBJ2-5; D is possibly TRBD1 (5 bases). Germline CDR1 is SGHNT and CDR2 is YENEEA. V shed 5 bases and J shed 3 bases, with 10 bases lying between them. This CDR3 region has 13 residues. This CDR3 reads CASSPDSKETQYF. CDR3 bases: TGTGCCAGCAGCCCAGACAGCAAAGAGACCCAGTACTTC.

The rearrangement uses TRBV2 and TRBJ2-7; 8 bases map to TRBD1. V shed 6 bases, J shed 2 bases, and the junction held 9 bases outside the gene matches. Germline V gene sequence: CDR1 SNHLY, CDR2 FYNNEI. The CDR3 is 15 amino acids. The CDR3 here is CASRTDRGIPYEQYF. The CDR3 DNA reads TGTGCCAGCAGGACTGACAGGGGCATTCCCTACGAGCAGTACTTC.

This chain connects TRBV23-1 to TRBJ1-5; TRBD1 matches at 8 bases. TRBV23-1 is annotated as an ORF whose role is uncertain. The CDR3 has 17 amino acids. V was clipped by 0 bases and J by 6 bases; unmatched bases: 10. In DNA form, the CDR3 reads TGCGCCAGCAGTCAATCACCCCCCAGGGGGCAGGGTCAGCCCCAGCATTTT. Translated, it gives CASSQSPPRGQGQPQHF.

The chain combines TRBV29-1 with TRBJ1-5; 8 bases match TRBD1. The CDR3 contains 14 residues. Germline loops: CDR1 SQVTM, CDR2 ANQGSEA. J lost 1 base, V lost 5 bases, and 4 bases had no gene match. DNA of the CDR3: TGCAGCGTTCAGGCAGGGGGCAGCAATCAGCCCCAGCATTTT. Translated: CSVQAGGSNQPQHF.

This clone was seen only once. V and J are TRBV29-1 and TRBJ2-7; 8 bases line up with TRBD1. CDR1 is SQVTM and CDR2 is ANQGSEA in the germline V gene. CDR3 length: 12 amino acids. The V gene end was trimmed by 7 bases and the J gene end by 3 bases; junction bases not matched to a gene: 5. In DNA, the CDR3 is TGCAGCGCAAGGGACAGGAACTACGAGCAGTACTTC. Amino acid sequence: CSARDRNYEQYF.

This clone was picked up one time. The J gene is TRBJ1-5, the V gene TRBV7-2, with 7 bases that match TRBD1. Per the germline V gene, CDR1 is SGHTA and CDR2 is FQGNSA. There are 14 residues in the CDR3. J lost 6 bases, V lost 3 bases, and 5 bases had no gene match. As DNA, the CDR3 is TGTGCCAGCAGCTTGGGACAGTCGAGTCAGCCCCAGCATTTT. It yields the protein CASSLGQSSQPQHF.

The V gene is TRBV2, the J gene TRBJ2-6; the D gene is possibly TRBD2 (5 bases). Germline V gene sequence: CDR1 SNHLY, CDR2 FYNNEI. CDR3 size: 14 residues. V was clipped by 4 bases and J by 2 bases, with 6 bases between them. This CDR3 is CASSARAGANVLTF. In nucleotides, the CDR3 is TGTGCCAGCAGTGCGAGGGCTGGGGCCAACGTCCTGACTTTC.

This chain joins TRBV4-1 and TRBJ2-5, with 10 positions matching TRBD1. Germline lookup yields CDR1 MGHRA and CDR2 YSYEKL. The junction had 10 bases not matched to a gene; V was cut back by 8 bases and J by 1 base. This CDR3 contains 16 residues. The chain's CDR3 is CASGKTGQGFQETQYF. The CDR3 DNA reads as TGCGCCAGCGGCAAGACGGGACAGGGGTTCCAAGAGACCCAGTACTTC.

The gene calls are TRBV28 and TRBJ2-7; TRBD1 matches at 7 bases. The J segment lost 2 bases and the V segment lost 3 bases, leaving 16 bases of the junction unmatched. The length of the CDR3 is 18 residues. CDR1 and CDR2 (germline): MDHEN, SYDVKM. The CDR3 protein is CASSFSGQQFGHPYEQYF. CDR3 coding DNA: TGTGCCAGCAGTTTTTCGGGACAGCAATTTGGCCATCCCTACGAGCAGTACTTC.

J is TRBJ2-7 and V is TRBV7-2; the D gene is possibly TRBD1 (5 bases). The CDR3 covers 13 residues. V dropped 1 base and J dropped 2 bases, with 6 bases sitting between them. The V gene's germline CDR1 is SGHTA and CDR2 FQGNSA. CDR3 nucleotide sequence: TGTGCCAGCAGCTTAGAAGGGGCCTACGAGCAGTACTTC. Translation: CASSLEGAYEQYF. The whole variable domain, filled in from reference TRBV7-2 and TRBJ2-7, reads GAGVSQSPSNKVTEKGKDVELRCDPISGHTALYWYRQSLGQGLEFLIYFQGNSAPDKSGLPSDRFSAERTGGSVSTLTIQRTQQEDSAVYLCASSLEGAYEQYFGPGTRLTVT.

This clone was recorded once. The chain uses TRBV30 and TRBJ1-3; possibly TRBD1 for D (6 bases). CDR3 length equals 15 residues. The germline V gene has CDR1 GTSNPN and CDR2 SVGIG (reference sequence). Trimming pared 0 bases from V and 7 bases from J, leaving 16 bases between. The CDR3 loop is CAWSVRSTGSNTIYF. The CDR3 DNA sequence: TGTGCCTGGAGTGTACGCTCCACAGGGTCTAACACCATATATTTT.

The genes are TRBV9 and TRBJ2-5; 9 positions agree with TRBD1. Germline V gene sequence: CDR1 SGDLS, CDR2 YYNGEE. CDR3 length equals 16 residues. Trimming at V came to 0 bases and at J to 1 base, leaving 4 bases not matched to a gene. CDR3 coding DNA: TGTGCCAGCAGCGTAGGGGGGACAGGGTTCCAAGAGACCCAGTACTTC. Residues: CASSVGGTGFQETQYF.

This CDR3 is CASSSRQGQGNQPQHF. In nucleotides, the CDR3 is TGTGCCAGCAGCTCCCGACAGGGGCAAGGCAATCAGCCCCAGCATTTT. This chain uses TRBV5-6 with TRBJ1-5; 8 nucleotides align to TRBD1. J was trimmed by 2 bases and V by 3 bases; bases with no gene match: 7. The CDR3 sequence is 16 residues long. Germline values: CDR1 SGHDT, CDR2 YYEEEE.

This clone was recorded only once. J is TRBJ1-2 and V is TRBV29-1; the D is unclear. The V gene lost 0 bases and the J gene lost 4 bases, with 6 bases spanning the gap. Germline CDR1 is SQVTM and CDR2 is ANQGSEA. There are 12 residues in the CDR3. The CDR3: CSVEEQSYGYTF. In nucleotides, the CDR3 is TGCAGCGTTGAAGAGCAGTCCTATGGCTACACCTTC.

This clone has just one count. The J gene is TRBJ2-2, the V gene TRBV11-3; tentatively, D is TRBD1 (7 bases). Looked up from germline, CDR1 is SGHNT and CDR2 is YENEEA. Trimming took off 0 bases at V and 6 bases at J, with 8 bases between the two ends. There are 14 residues in the CDR3. CDR3 nucleotide sequence: TGTGCCAGCAGCTTAGACAGGGGGGCCGGGGAGCTGTTTTTT. Translating it yields CASSLDRGAGELFF.

The chain has TRBV18 and TRBJ2-1, with a possible D match to TRBD2 (5 bases). Trimming stripped 2 bases from V and 3 bases from J, with 8 bases between. CDR3 size: 14 residues. Germline CDR1 reads KGHSH; CDR2 reads LQKENI. CDR3 DNA sequence: TGTGCCAGCTCACCAGCCCGGGACTACAATGAGCAGTTCTTC. Protein product: CASSPARDYNEQFF. The full variable domain, with the rest looked up from reference TRBV18 and TRBJ2-1, is NAGVMQNPRHLVRRRGQEARLRCSPMKGHSHVYWYRQLPEEGLKFMVYLQKENIIDESGMPKERFSAEFPKEGPSILRIQQVVRGDSAAYFCASSPARDYNEQFFGPGTRLTVL.

The chain has TRBV30 and TRBJ1-4, with 7 positions matching TRBD1. J lost 8 bases, V lost 6 bases, and 9 bases had no gene match. Germline V gene sequence: CDR1 GTSNPN, CDR2 SVGIG (reference sequence). This CDR3 has 13 residues. CDR3 nucleotide sequence: TGTGCCTGTATGACAGGGATGGACGAAAAACTGTTTTTT. Its translation is CACMTGMDEKLFF. The full variable domain, rest sourced from reference TRBV30 and TRBJ1-4, is SQTIHQWPATLVQPVGSPLSLECTVEGTSNPNLYWYRQAAGRGLQLLFYSVGIGQISSEVPQNLSASRPQDRQFILSSKKLLLSDSGFYLCACMTGMDEKLFFGSGTQLSVL.